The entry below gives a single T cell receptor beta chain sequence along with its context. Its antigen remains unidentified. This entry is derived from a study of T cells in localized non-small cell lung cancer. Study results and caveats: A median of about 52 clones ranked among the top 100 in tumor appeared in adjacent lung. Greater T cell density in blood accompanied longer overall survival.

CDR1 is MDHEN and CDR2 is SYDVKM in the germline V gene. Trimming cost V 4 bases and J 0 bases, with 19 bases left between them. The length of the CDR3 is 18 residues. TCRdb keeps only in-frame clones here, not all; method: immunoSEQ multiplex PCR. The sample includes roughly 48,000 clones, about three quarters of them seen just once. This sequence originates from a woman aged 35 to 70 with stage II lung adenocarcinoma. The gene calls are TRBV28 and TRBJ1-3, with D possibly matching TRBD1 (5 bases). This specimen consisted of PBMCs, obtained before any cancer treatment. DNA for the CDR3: TGTGCCAGCAGTTCCTTACGGGGACGCAGAGGCTCTGGAAACACCATATATTTT. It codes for CASSSLRGRRGSGNTIYF. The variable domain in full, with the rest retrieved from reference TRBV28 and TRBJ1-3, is DVKVTQSSRYLVKRTGEKVFLECVQDMDHENMFWYRQDPGLGLRLIYFSYDVKMKEKGDIPEGYSVSREKKERFSLILESASTNQTSMYLCASSSLRGRRGSGNTIYFGEGSWLTVV.